The 17 T cell receptor beta chains reported below all come from one sample, sequenced in a study of blood T cell repertoires in COVID-19 (dated by TCRdb to about 2020). The method was the immunoSEQ multiplex PCR assay. TCRdb provides this immuneACCESS table in a form limited to in-frame rearrangements. Some clones are lacking; in checked studies, under half of them reflect an unresolved V gene, and why the rest are absent is not known. The sample has under 55,000 clones on record, about 85% of them singletons. The ten largest account for roughly 33% of the sample. Sequencing was carried out using peripheral blood. These TCRs come from an elderly woman with acute or convalescent COVID-19.

The chain carries TRBV9 and TRBJ1-1, with D unclear. The CDR3 has 12 residues. The V gene lost 5 bases and the J gene lost 3 bases, with 8 bases spanning the gap. CDR1 SGDLS and CDR2 YYNGEE come from the germline V gene. The CDR3 coding sequence is TGTGCCAGCAGATCCTCTCACACTGAAGCTTTCTTT. Translation: CASRSSHTEAFF. Variable domain in full (rest from reference TRBV9 and TRBJ1-1): DSGVTQTPKHLITATGQRVTLRCSPRSGDLSVYWYQQSLDQGLQFLIQYYNGEERAKGNILERFSAQQFPDLHSELNLSSLELGDSALYFCASRSSHTEAFFGQGTRLTVV.

The chain recombines TRBV28 with TRBJ2-5; 7 nucleotides match TRBD2. There are 20 residues in the CDR3. After removal of 3 bases from V and 1 base from J, the junction contained 20 bases not matched to a gene. The germline gives CDR1 MDHEN, CDR2 SYDVKM. The CDR3 coding sequence is TGTGCCAGCAGTTTGGGTGGGGCGAGGCTAGCGGTGCGGGTCCAAGAGACCCAGTACTTC. As protein: CASSLGGARLAVRVQETQYF.

This clone has only one observation. This chain uses TRBV3-1 (or the pseudogene TRBV3-2) with TRBJ2-5, with 7 positions matching TRBD2. CDR1 LGHDT and CDR2 YNNKEL come from the germline V gene (reference sequence). J was trimmed by 7 bases and V by 4 bases; bases with no gene match: 12. The CDR3 is made up of 15 amino acids. The CDR3 DNA follows: TGTGCCAGCAGCCCGTCTAGCGGACTCCTGTGGACCCAGTACTTC. It specifies CASSPSSGLLWTQYF.

The CDR3 loop is CASGFQQVQYF. The CDR3 bases are TGCGCCAGCGGGTTCCAACAGGTGCAGTACTTC. The chain joins TRBV5-1 to TRBJ2-7; possible D gene TRBD1, 5 bases. Between the trimmed V and J ends, which lost 7 bases and 9 bases, there was a span of 14 bases. The germline V gene encodes CDR1 SGHRS and CDR2 YFSETQ. The CDR3 length is 11 residues. Based on the CDR3 plus reference TRBV5-1 and TRBJ2-7, the full variable domain is KAGVTQTPRYLIKTRGQQVTLSCSPISGHRSVSWYQQTPGQGLQFLFEYFSETQRNKGNFPGRFSGRQFSNSRSEMNVSTLELGDSALYLCASGFQQVQYFGPGTRLTVT.

V usage is TRBV11-2 and J usage is TRBJ2-7; 7 bases line up with TRBD2. Trimming at V came to 4 bases and at J to 5 bases, leaving 11 bases not matched to a gene. Per germline, CDR1 SGHAT and CDR2 FQNNGV. This CDR3 comprises 15 residues. The DNA for the CDR3 is TGTGCCAGCAGCTCCCCCTACGGCGGGAGAGACGAGCAGTACTTC. Translation: CASSSPYGGRDEQYF.

The chain has TRBV9 and TRBJ2-1; 11 bases agree with TRBD2. The V gene's germline CDR1 is SGDLS and CDR2 YYNGEE. This CDR3 comprises 15 residues. The V gene end was trimmed by 3 bases and the J gene end by 9 bases; junction bases not matched to a gene: 8. This CDR3 is CASSGLAGSLGEQFF. The CDR3 coding sequence is TGTGCCAGCAGCGGACTAGCGGGATCTTTGGGTGAGCAGTTCTTC.

The rearrangement links TRBV28 to TRBJ2-3, with D unclear. Trimming stripped 4 bases from V and 14 bases from J, with 28 bases between. CDR3 length: 16 residues. Germline V gives CDR1 MDHEN, CDR2 SYDVKM. The CDR3 sequence is CASSSRDRMFLISRYF. DNA for the CDR3: TGTGCCAGCAGTTCTCGAGATCGTATGTTCCTTATCTCCCGGTATTTT.

This chain connects TRBV24-1 to TRBJ2-2; TRBD2 is a possible D gene (5 bases). V lost 3 bases, J lost 5 bases, and 9 bases lay in between. The germline V gene has CDR1 KGHDR and CDR2 SFDVKD. The CDR3 spans 14 residues. The CDR3 nucleotides are TGTGCCACCAGTGATGACTGGAGGACCGGGGAGCTGTTTTTT. The encoded protein is CATSDDWRTGELFF.

The V call is TRBV5-5, the J call TRBJ2-1, with 10 bases that match TRBD2. CDR1 is SGHKS, CDR2 YYEKEE, per germline (reference sequence). Unmatched junction bases numbered 7, after V lost 4 bases and J lost 6 bases. This CDR3 region has 15 residues. The DNA of the CDR3 is TGTGCCAGCAGCAGCTCTAGCGGGGGCTTCAATGAGCAGTTCTTC. This translates into CASSSSSGGFNEQFF.

CDR3 residues: CASSAQSGVGEQYF. CDR3 DNA: TGTGCCAGCAGTGCACAATCAGGGGTAGGCGAGCAGTACTTC. The genes are TRBV2 and TRBJ2-7, with D possibly being TRBD1 (6 bases). V lost 4 bases to trimming and J lost 6 bases, with 16 bases between them. The CDR3 contains 14 residues. Germline V gives CDR1 SNHLY, CDR2 FYNNEI.

The chain joins TRBV18 to TRBJ2-7; TRBD2 matches 7 bases. V was pared by 1 base and J by 0 bases, with 0 bases of the junction left unmatched. In germline, CDR1 is KGHSH, CDR2 LQKENI. This CDR3 spans 14 amino acids. In DNA form, the CDR3 reads TGTGCCAGCTCACCACGGGGGGGCTCCTACGAGCAGTACTTC. This translates into CASSPRGGSYEQYF.

There are a few counts of this clone. This chain joins TRBV7-9 and TRBJ2-2; TRBD1 matches 10 bases. The germline V gene encodes CDR1 SEHNR and CDR2 FQNEAQ (reference sequence). V gave up 5 bases and J gave up 6 bases; unmatched junction bases: 9. The CDR3 runs to 16 residues. In DNA form, the CDR3 reads TGTGCCAGCAGCACCGTCCGGGACAGGGGTTCCGGGGAGCTGTTTTTT. This gives the protein CASSTVRDRGSGELFF.

This clone came up a few times. The chain couples TRBV27 to TRBJ1-2; TRBD1 matches at 7 bases. Germline CDR1 MNHEY, CDR2 SMNVEV (reference sequence). V lost 6 bases and J lost 3; bases outside the gene matches: 7. The CDR3 is 14 amino acids. CDR3 sequence reads: CASSPLGTDYGYTF. For the CDR3, the DNA is TGTGCCAGCAGCCCCCTCGGGACAGACTATGGCTACACCTTC.

The chain uses TRBV3-1 (or the pseudogene TRBV3-2) and TRBJ2-7; D is possibly TRBD2 (5 bases). The CDR3 contains 16 residues. Germline lookup yields CDR1 LGHDT and CDR2 YNNKEL (reference sequence). Deletions cut 0 bases from V and 0 bases from J, with 12 bases between. This chain's CDR3 is CASSQDSSGLSYEQYF. The CDR3 DNA sequence: TGTGCCAGCAGCCAAGATAGCAGCGGCCTCTCCTACGAGCAGTACTTC.

The chain has TRBV19 and TRBJ2-1, with 7 bases aligning to TRBD2. The CDR3 has 14 amino acids. The V gene end was trimmed by 3 bases and the J gene end by 6 bases; junction bases not matched to a gene: 5. Germline V gives CDR1 LNHDA, CDR2 SQIVND (reference sequence). In DNA form, the CDR3 reads TGTGCCAGTAGTATCGGGGCTAGCGGCAATGAGCAGTTCTTC. Translated, it gives CASSIGASGNEQFF.

The V call is TRBV18, the J call TRBJ2-7; TRBD1 matches 10 bases. The CDR3 has 15 residues. Looked up from germline, CDR1 is KGHSH and CDR2 is LQKENI. Trimming cost V 3 bases and J 2 bases; bases outside gene matches: 4. This chain's CDR3 is CASSPGQGGAYEQYF. For the CDR3, the DNA is TGTGCCAGCTCACCCGGACAGGGGGGTGCCTACGAGCAGTACTTC.

The V call is TRBV19, the J call TRBJ1-1; D uncertain. This CDR3 contains 14 residues. Germline CDR1 is LNHDA and CDR2 is SQIVND (reference sequence). V was trimmed by 6 bases and J by 1 base, leaving 12 bases between them. CDR3 in amino acids: CASRLGQSNTEAFF. CDR3 nucleotides: TGTGCCAGTAGGCTTGGGCAGTCGAACACTGAAGCTTTCTTT.